This T cell receptor beta chain is drawn from a study of T cells in localized non-small cell lung cancer. The study's findings and limits: Higher blood T cell density went with longer overall survival. Appearing in adjacent lung were a median about 60 of the top 100 tumor clones.

The CDR3 totals 15 residues. V dropped 1 base and J dropped 5 bases, with 15 bases sitting between them. The germline gives CDR1 SGDLS, CDR2 YYNGEE. To note about this clone: Its cognate antigen is unknown.

Generated by immunoSEQ multiplex PCR, the TCRdb table keeps only in-frame clones and is missing some. The sample holds 20,000 to 25,000 clones, about 86% seen once. The rearrangement links TRBV9 to TRBJ2-5; D call uncertain. The sequences come from peripheral blood, collected before any cancer treatment. The clonotype originates from a female donor aged 60 or older with stage I lung adenocarcinoma. CDR3 DNA sequence: TGTGCCAGCAGCGTATTTGTGGGCCAGACGGAGACCCAGTACTTC. This codes for CASSVFVGQTETQYF.